A selection of T cell receptor beta chains follows, all from one sample in a study of T cell repertoires in cytomegalovirus infection. These TCRs are of unknown antigen specificity. Via MiXCR, TCRdb re-called the reads, giving one row per CDR3 protein. The sample carries fewer than 950,000 distinct CDR3 sequences, approximately 29% recorded once. Source: cultured CD8+ T cells from PBMCs, taken from culture after CMV antigen stimulation. The receptors originated from a human donor in good health (CMV status not recorded). Some clones in this sample may be carry-over from other donors' samples. Both conserved end residues are part of each CDR3. D genes are given only for firm matches.

V	D	CDR3
TRBV20-1	NA	CSAEKYGYTF
TRBV6-5	NA	CASSTGLYTDTQYF
TRBV2	NA	CASSEGQVSNSPLHF
TRBV9	TRBD1	CASSVDRDRGMWNTEAFF
TRBV4-1	NA	CASSQSGDRTDTQYF
TRBV12-3/TRBV12-4	NA	CASSFRPLGDTQYF
TRBV19	NA	CASSTQSLTKAYYGYTF
TRBV6-1	NA	CASSGAFPPETQYF
TRBV9	NA	CASSTSDKPFSGNTIYF
TRBV7-8	NA	CASSLEGGYFDSPLHF
TRBV7-9	NA	CASSPQGAGGGEAFF
TRBV27	TRBD1	CASRPGQANYGYTF
TRBV27	TRBD1	CASFSWGQTNYGYTF
TRBV7-2	NA	CASSVDPPDEQFF
TRBV6-2/TRBV6-3	NA	CASRVMPTVAGYTF
TRBV5-1	NA	CASSPVRDGLYNEQFF
TRBV12-3/TRBV12-4	NA	CASSGSYQPQHF
TRBV25-1	TRBD1	CASSAGQSILEEYF
TRBV6-1	TRBD2	CASIGPGLAIYEQFF
TRBV7-2	TRBD1	CASSRPGQGEVYGYTF
TRBV4-1	TRBD2	CASSQDPGGGPNEQFF
TRBV7-9	TRBD2	CASSWGGGLAGNIQYF
TRBV12-3/TRBV12-4	TRBD2	CASSFGTSGGYQETQYF
TRBV7-6	TRBD1	CASSLSWTGEDTEAFF
TRBV7-9	NA	CASSRQSTIYNEQFF
TRBV7-2	TRBD2	CASSSRGAAYNEQFF
TRBV6-7	NA	CASSYGGSLTGELFF
TRBV7-9	NA	CASSPGSGGSYNEQFF
TRBV15	NA	CATSTVSGNTIYF
TRBV19	NA	CVSSSSPATEAFF
TRBV6-2/TRBV6-3	NA	CASREDNEQFF
TRBV27	NA	CANSVTGQPQHF
TRBV7-2	NA	CASSRHGTGANVLTF
TRBV9	NA	CASSVGPLEAFF
TRBV23-1	NA	CASTLQPLTDTQYF
TRBV6-6	NA	CASSYSDGKTQYF